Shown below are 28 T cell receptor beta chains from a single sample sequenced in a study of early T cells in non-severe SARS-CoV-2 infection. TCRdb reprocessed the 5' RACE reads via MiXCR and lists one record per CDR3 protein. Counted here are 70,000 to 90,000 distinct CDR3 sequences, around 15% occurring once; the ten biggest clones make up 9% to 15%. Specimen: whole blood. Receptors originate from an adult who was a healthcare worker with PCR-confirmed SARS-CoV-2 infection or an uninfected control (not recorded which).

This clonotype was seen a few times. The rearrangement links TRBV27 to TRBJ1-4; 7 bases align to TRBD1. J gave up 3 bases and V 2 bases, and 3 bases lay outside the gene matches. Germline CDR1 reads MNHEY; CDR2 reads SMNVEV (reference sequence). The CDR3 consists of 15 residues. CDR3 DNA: TGTGCCAGCAGTTTAAACAGGGGCCCTAATGAAAAACTGTTTTTT. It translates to CASSLNRGPNEKLFF.

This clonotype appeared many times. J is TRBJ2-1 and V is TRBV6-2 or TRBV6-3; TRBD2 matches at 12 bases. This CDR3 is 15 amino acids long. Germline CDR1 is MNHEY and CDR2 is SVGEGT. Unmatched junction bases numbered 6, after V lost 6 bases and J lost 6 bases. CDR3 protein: CASSRSSGGGNEQFF. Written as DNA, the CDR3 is TGTGCCAGCAGCCGCTCTAGCGGGGGGGGCAATGAGCAGTTCTTC.

The CDR3 bases are TGTGCCAGCAGCCCACAGGGGGCGCGTGGAAACACCATATATTTT. Translation gives CASSPQGARGNTIYF. This chain uses TRBV3-1 with TRBJ1-3, with 9 bases lining up with TRBD1. Germline CDR1 LGHDT, CDR2 YNNKEL (reference sequence). The CDR3 consists of 15 residues. V shed 4 bases, J shed 3 bases, and the junction held 4 bases outside the gene matches. The whole variable domain, remainder taken from reference TRBV3-1 and TRBJ1-3, is DTAVSQTPKYLVTQMGNDKSIKCEQNLGHDTMYWYKQDSKKFLKIMFSYNNKELIINETVPNRFSPKSPDKAHLNLHINSLELGDSAVYFCASSPQGARGNTIYFGEGSWLTVV.

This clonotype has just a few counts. The CDR3 protein is CASSLVGPNQPQHF. The CDR3 DNA follows: TGTGCCAGCAGCTTGGTCGGCCCTAATCAGCCCCAGCATTTT. The rearrangement links TRBV5-6 to TRBJ1-5, with unresolved D. The length of the CDR3 is 14 residues. Germline lookup yields CDR1 SGHDT and CDR2 YYEEEE. V lost 0 bases, J lost 4 bases, and 8 bases lay in between.

The CDR3 sequence: CASSPSGQRSGYTF. The CDR3 DNA sequence: TGTGCCAGCAGCCCCTCGGGACAGCGGTCTGGCTACACCTTC. The chain couples TRBV7-2 to TRBJ1-2; 7 bases line up with TRBD1. CDR1 SGHTA and CDR2 FQGNSA come from the germline V gene. V trimming: 5 bases; J trimming: 7 bases; junction bases outside the gene matches: 10. There are 14 residues in the CDR3. The whole variable domain, filled in from reference TRBV7-2 and TRBJ1-2, reads GAGVSQSPSNKVTEKGKDVELRCDPISGHTALYWYRQSLGQGLEFLIYFQGNSAPDKSGLPSDRFSAERTGGSVSTLTIQRTQQEDSAVYLCASSPSGQRSGYTFGSGTRLTVV.

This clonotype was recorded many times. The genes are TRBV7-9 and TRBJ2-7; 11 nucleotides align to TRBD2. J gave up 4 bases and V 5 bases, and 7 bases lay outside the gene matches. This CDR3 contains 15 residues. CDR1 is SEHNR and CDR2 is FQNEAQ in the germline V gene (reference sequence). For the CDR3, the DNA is TGTGCCAGCAGCAGCCTGGGACTAGCGGATTACGAGCAGTACTTC. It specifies CASSSLGLADYEQYF. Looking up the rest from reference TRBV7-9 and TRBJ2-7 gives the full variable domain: DTGVSQNPRHKITKRGQNVTFRCDPISEHNRLYWYRQTLGQGPEFLTYFQNEAQLEKSRLLSDRFSAERPKGSFSTLEIQRTEQGDSAMYLCASSSLGLADYEQYFGPGTRLTVT.

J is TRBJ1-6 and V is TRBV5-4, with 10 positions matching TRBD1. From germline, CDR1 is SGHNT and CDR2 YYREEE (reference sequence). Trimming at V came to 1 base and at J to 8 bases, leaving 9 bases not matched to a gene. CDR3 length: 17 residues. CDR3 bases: TGTGCCAGCAGCTTGCGGGGACAGGGGATGGCTCATTCACCCCTCCACTTT. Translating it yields CASSLRGQGMAHSPLHF.

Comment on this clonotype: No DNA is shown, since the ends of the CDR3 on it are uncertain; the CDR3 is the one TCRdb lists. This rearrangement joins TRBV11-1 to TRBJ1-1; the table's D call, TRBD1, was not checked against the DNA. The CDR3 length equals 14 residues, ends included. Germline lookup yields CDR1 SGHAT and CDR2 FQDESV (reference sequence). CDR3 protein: CASSFGPGMTEAFF.

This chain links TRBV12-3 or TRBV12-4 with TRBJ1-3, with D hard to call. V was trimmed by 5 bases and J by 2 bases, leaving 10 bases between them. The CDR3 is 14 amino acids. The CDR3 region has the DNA TGTGCCAGCAGTACCGCCCGGGCTGGAAACACCATATATTTT. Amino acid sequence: CASSTARAGNTIYF.

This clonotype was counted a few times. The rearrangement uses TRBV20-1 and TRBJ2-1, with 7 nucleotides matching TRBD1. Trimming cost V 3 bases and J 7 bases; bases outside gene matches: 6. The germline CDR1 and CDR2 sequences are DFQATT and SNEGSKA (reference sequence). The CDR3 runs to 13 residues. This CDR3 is CSASRDRGNEQFF. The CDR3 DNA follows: TGCAGTGCTAGCAGGGACAGAGGAAATGAGCAGTTCTTC.

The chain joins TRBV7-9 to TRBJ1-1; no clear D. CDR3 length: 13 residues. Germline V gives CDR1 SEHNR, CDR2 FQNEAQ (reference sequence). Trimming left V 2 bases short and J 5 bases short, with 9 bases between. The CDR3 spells CASSLSHGTEAFF. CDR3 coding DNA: TGTGCCAGCAGCTTATCGCACGGAACTGAAGCTTTCTTT.

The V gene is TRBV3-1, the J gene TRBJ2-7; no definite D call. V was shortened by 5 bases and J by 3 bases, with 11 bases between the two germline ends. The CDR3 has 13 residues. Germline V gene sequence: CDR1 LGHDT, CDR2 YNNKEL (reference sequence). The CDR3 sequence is CASSLGCLYEQYF. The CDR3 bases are TGTGCCAGCAGCTTAGGCTGCCTCTACGAGCAGTACTTC.

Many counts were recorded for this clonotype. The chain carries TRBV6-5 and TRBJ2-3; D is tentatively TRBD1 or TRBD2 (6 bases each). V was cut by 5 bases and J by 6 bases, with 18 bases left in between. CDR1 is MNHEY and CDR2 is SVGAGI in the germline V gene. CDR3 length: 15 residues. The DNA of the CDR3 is TGTGCCAGCAGTCTTACCGGGGGCCTGGCGGATACGCAGTATTTT. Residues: CASSLTGGLADTQYF.

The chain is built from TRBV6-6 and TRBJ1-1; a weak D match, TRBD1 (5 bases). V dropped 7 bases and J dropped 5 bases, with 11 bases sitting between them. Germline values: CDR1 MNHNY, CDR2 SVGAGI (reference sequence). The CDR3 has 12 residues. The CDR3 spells CASTNGGTEAFF. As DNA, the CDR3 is TGTGCCAGCACCAACGGGGGGACTGAAGCTTTCTTT.

The CDR3 spells CASSPSSYNSPLHF. CDR3 nucleotide sequence: TGTGCCAGCTCACCGAGCTCCTATAATTCACCCCTCCACTTT. The V gene is TRBV18, the J gene TRBJ1-6; D not certain. CDR1 and CDR2 (germline): KGHSH, LQKENI. The ends were cut back, 3 bases at V and 0 bases at J, with 3 bases in the middle. There are 14 residues in the CDR3.

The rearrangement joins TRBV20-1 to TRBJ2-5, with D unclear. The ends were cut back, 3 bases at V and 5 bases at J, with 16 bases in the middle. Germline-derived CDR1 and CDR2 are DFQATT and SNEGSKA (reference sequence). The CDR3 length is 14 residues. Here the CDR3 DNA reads TGCAGTGCTAGGACAAGGACGCTCCAGGAGACCCAGTACTTC. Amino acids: CSARTRTLQETQYF.

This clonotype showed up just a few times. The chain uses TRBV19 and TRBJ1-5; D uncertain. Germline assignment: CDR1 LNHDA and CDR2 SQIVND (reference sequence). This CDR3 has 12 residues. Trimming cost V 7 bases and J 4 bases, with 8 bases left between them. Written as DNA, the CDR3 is TGTGCCAGTAAGGTAGGGAATCAGCCCCAGCATTTT. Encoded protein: CASKVGNQPQHF.

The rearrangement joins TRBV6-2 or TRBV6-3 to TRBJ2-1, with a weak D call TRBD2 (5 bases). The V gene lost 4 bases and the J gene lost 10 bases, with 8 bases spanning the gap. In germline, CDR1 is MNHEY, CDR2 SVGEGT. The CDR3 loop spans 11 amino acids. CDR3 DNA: TGTGCCAGCAGTTTGACGGGGGAGCAGTTCTTC. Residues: CASSLTGEQFF.

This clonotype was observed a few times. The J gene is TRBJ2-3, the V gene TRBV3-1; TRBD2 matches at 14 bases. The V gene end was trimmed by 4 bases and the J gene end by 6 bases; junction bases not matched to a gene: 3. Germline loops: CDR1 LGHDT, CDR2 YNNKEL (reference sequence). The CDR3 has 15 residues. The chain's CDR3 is CASSPTSGRADTQYF. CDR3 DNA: TGTGCCAGCAGCCCGACTAGCGGGAGGGCGGATACGCAGTATTTT.

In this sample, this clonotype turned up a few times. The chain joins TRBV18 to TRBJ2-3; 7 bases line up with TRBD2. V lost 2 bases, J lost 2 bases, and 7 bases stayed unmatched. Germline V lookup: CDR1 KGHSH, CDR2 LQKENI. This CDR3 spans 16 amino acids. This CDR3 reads CASSPRASGFTDTQYF. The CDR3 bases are TGTGCCAGCTCACCAAGGGCTAGCGGTTTCACAGATACGCAGTATTTT.

DNA for the CDR3: TGCGCCAGCAGCTTGACCCGGGACGTTCGGACGCAGTATTTT. This translates into CASSLTRDVRTQYF. The chain carries TRBV5-1 and TRBJ2-3; D assignment may be TRBD1 or TRBD2 (5 bases each). From germline, CDR1 is SGHRS and CDR2 YFSETQ. CDR3 length equals 14 residues. Trimming pared 1 base from V and 9 bases from J, leaving 15 bases between.

CDR3 sequence (DNA): TGCGCCAGCAGCTTGGTGGCAGGGACCTACGAGCAGTACTTC. It translates to CASSLVAGTYEQYF. The chain employs TRBV5-1 and TRBJ2-7; tentatively, D is TRBD1 (5 bases). Germline assignment: CDR1 SGHRS and CDR2 YFSETQ. The CDR3 contains 14 residues. V lost 0 bases and J 2 bases, leaving 9 bases between the germline ends.

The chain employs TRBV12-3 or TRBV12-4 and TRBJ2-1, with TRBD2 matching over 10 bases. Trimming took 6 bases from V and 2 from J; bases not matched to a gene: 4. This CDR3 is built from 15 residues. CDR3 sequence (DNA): TGTGCCAGCAGCTACACTAGCGGGGCCTACAATGAGCAGTTCTTC. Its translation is CASSYTSGAYNEQFF.

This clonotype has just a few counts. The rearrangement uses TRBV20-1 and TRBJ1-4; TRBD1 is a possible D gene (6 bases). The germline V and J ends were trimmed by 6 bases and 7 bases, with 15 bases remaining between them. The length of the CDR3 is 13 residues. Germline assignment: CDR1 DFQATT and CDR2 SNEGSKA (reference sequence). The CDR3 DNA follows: TGCAGTGCCAACGCGGGGGGCCGTGAAAAACTGTTTTTT. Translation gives CSANAGGREKLFF.

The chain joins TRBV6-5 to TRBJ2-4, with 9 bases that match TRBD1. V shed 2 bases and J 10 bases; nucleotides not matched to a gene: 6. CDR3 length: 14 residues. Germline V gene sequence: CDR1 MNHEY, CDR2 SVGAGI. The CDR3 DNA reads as TGTGCCAGCAGTTACCAGGGACAGGGTGGAATTCAGTACTTC. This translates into CASSYQGQGGIQYF.

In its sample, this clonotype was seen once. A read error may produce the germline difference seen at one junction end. Here the CDR3 DNA reads TGTGCCAGCAGCTTAGTTGTGAATAGTGGCTATGGCTTCACCTTC. Translating it yields CASSLVVNSGYGFTF. This sequence joins TRBV7-6 and TRBJ1-2; D is unresolved. The CDR3 covers 15 residues. CDR1 and CDR2 from the germline V gene are SGHVS and FNYEAQ.

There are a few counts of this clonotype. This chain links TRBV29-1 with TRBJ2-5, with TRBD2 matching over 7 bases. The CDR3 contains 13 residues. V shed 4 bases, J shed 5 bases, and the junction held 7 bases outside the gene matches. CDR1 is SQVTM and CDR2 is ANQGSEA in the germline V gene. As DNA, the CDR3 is TGCAGCGTTGCCGGGACTAATCTGGAGACCCAGTACTTC. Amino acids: CSVAGTNLETQYF.

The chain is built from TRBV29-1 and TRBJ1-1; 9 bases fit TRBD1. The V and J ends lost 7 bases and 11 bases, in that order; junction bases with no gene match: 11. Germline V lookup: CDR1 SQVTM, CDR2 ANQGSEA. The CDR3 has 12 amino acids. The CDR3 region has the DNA TGCAGCGGCCTTACAGGGGGCGCGATTGCTTTCTTT. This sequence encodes CSGLTGGAIAFF.